Sequencing of this T cell receptor (beta chain) was carried out in a study of T cell responses to AZD1222 COVID-19 vaccine. The study's findings and limits: Seropositive AZD1222 recipients at baseline numbered only six or seven. Increased Spike-specific TCR breadth and depth were observed after two AZD1222 doses. Reports say nearly half of spike-specific TCRs go after unmutated variant regions. Donors were mostly white British, more females; clonal diversity possibly underestimated.

Looked up from germline, CDR1 is MNHEY and CDR2 is SVGAGI. V was trimmed by 6 bases and J by 9 bases, leaving 18 bases between them. The CDR3 is 15 residues long. Only in-frame clones appear in the TCRdb table, and some are missing; sequencing was by immunoSEQ multiplex PCR. This sample carries approximately 150,000 clones, around 85% of them seen once, and the ten largest clones take approximately 0.97%. This clone was counted a single time. Its antigen is unidentified. This material consisted of peripheral blood, taken 28 days after the second AZD1222 dose. This TCR was recovered from an adult who received the AZD1222 COVID-19 vaccine. The chain employs TRBV6-5 and TRBJ1-6; TRBD1 might be the D (5 bases). Written as DNA, the CDR3 is TGTGCCAGCAGATTCGGGGACTTGCTGGTTTCACCCCTCCACTTT. This codes for CASRFGDLLVSPLHF.